The 21 T cell receptor beta chains below all came from one sample that was sequenced in a study of siplizumab effects on memory and regulatory T cells. Only in-frame clones appear in the TCRdb table, and some are missing; sequencing was by immunoSEQ multiplex PCR. Here the sample spans 40,000 to 45,000 clones, around 90% being singletons. The sequenced material came from naive CD4+ T cells sorted from blood. The origin of the receptors is a human donor in good health.

The chain couples TRBV5-4 to TRBJ2-5; a possible D gene is TRBD2 (5 bases). V was shortened by 3 bases and J by 7 bases, with 13 bases between the two germline ends. CDR3 length: 13 amino acids. Germline values: CDR1 SGHNT, CDR2 YYREEE (reference sequence). In DNA, the CDR3 is TGTGCCAGCAGCTACCGGGGTACTGCGACCCAGTACTTC. Its protein is CASSYRGTATQYF.

This clone was counted only a few times. J is TRBJ1-5 and V is TRBV21-1. TRBV21-1 represents a pseudogene. This CDR3 is 15 amino acids long. The chain's CDR3 is CASSIHIPGNQPQHF. CDR3 nucleotides: TGTGCCAGCAGCATCCACATACCGGGCAATCAGCCCCAGCATTTT.

CDR3 protein: CASTSTAGSTEAFF. The CDR3, as DNA: TGTGCCAGCACCTCCACTGCCGGGAGCACTGAAGCTTTCTTT. V is TRBV7-9 and J is TRBJ1-1; D ambiguous. The CDR3 contains 14 residues. Trimming left V 7 bases short and J 4 bases short, with 16 bases between. In germline, CDR1 is SEHNR, CDR2 FQNEAQ (reference sequence).

The chain combines TRBV5-1 with TRBJ1-1, with D possibly being TRBD1 (5 bases). This CDR3 comprises 15 residues. CDR1 is SGHRS and CDR2 is YFSETQ in the germline V gene. The V gene lost 4 bases and the J gene lost 5 bases, with 18 bases spanning the gap. The CDR3 region is CASSPVEGSLTEAFF. The CDR3 DNA follows: TGCGCCAGCAGCCCGGTTGAGGGGTCGTTAACTGAAGCTTTCTTT. Combining the CDR3 with reference TRBV5-1 and TRBJ1-1 gives the whole variable domain KAGVTQTPRYLIKTRGQQVTLSCSPISGHRSVSWYQQTPGQGLQFLFEYFSETQRNKGNFPGRFSGRQFSNSRSEMNVSTLELGDSALYLCASSPVEGSLTEAFFGQGTRLTVV.

The table lists this clone with a count of one. V is TRBV18 and J is TRBJ2-1; 7 positions match TRBD2. Germline V lookup: CDR1 KGHSH, CDR2 LQKENI. The CDR3 covers 16 residues. The V gene end was trimmed by 6 bases and the J gene end by 0 bases; junction bases not matched to a gene: 8. For the CDR3, the DNA is TGTGCCAGCTCCTTAACACTAGCGAGCTCCTACAATGAGCAGTTCTTC. Translated, it gives CASSLTLASSYNEQFF.

V gene TRBV14 combines with J gene TRBJ2-5, with D perhaps TRBD1 (6 bases). The CDR3 extends over 14 amino acids. With 4 bases removed from V and 3 bases from J, the gap between germline ends came to 12 bases. CDR1 is SGHDN and CDR2 is FVKESK in the germline V gene. CDR3 DNA sequence: TGTGCCAGCAGCCGAAGGACAGTAGAAGAGACCCAGTACTTC. Its protein is CASSRRTVEETQYF.

The rearrangement uses TRBV5-4 and TRBJ2-1, with 14 nucleotides matching TRBD2. The germline gives CDR1 SGHNT, CDR2 YYREEE (reference sequence). Trimming removed 6 bases from V and 10 bases from J; junction bases left unmatched: 9. This CDR3 has 15 amino acids. Here the CDR3 DNA reads TGTGCCAGCATCCCGGGACTAGCGGGAGCGGGCGAGCAGTTCTTC. This sequence encodes CASIPGLAGAGEQFF.

CDR3 in amino acids: CASSLGRGEKLFF. CDR3 in DNA: TGCGCCAGCAGCTTGGGTAGGGGCGAAAAACTGTTTTTT. The rearrangement uses TRBV5-1 and TRBJ1-4, with D perhaps matching TRBD1 (5 bases). The germline gives CDR1 SGHRS, CDR2 YFSETQ. The CDR3 loop spans 13 amino acids. The ends were cut back, 0 bases at V and 8 bases at J, with 8 bases in the middle.

This clone was counted between two and nine times. The chain uses TRBV11-2 and TRBJ2-7; TRBD2 is a possible D gene (6 bases). Germline V gene lookup returns CDR1 SGHAT and CDR2 FQNNGV. The V end lost 3 bases, the J end lost 4 bases, and 16 bases lay between the germline ends. There are 15 residues in the CDR3. The CDR3 DNA reads as TGTGCCAGCAGCTTCGGGACTCCTGACCTTTACGAGCAGTACTTC. It translates to CASSFGTPDLYEQYF.

V is TRBV9 and J is TRBJ1-1; D unclear. This CDR3 is 14 amino acids long. V lost 3 bases and J lost 2, with 11 bases in between. Germline V lookup: CDR1 SGDLS, CDR2 YYNGEE. DNA for the CDR3: TGTGCCAGCAGCGGCGACCCCTCAAACACTGAAGCTTTCTTT. This gives the protein CASSGDPSNTEAFF.

This rearrangement joins TRBV19 to TRBJ2-5; a weak D match, TRBD1 (5 bases). The CDR3 covers 15 residues. V lost 7 bases and J lost 0, with 15 bases in between. Germline CDR1 is LNHDA and CDR2 is SQIVND (reference sequence). This CDR3 reads CASNAGQTYQETQYF. In DNA form, the CDR3 reads TGTGCCAGTAATGCCGGACAAACTTACCAAGAGACCCAGTACTTC.

The chain carries TRBV6-6 and TRBJ1-2, with D possibly being TRBD1 (6 bases). The CDR3 runs to 13 residues. Germline lookup yields CDR1 MNHNY and CDR2 SVGAGI (reference sequence). V was shortened by 0 bases and J by 4 bases, with 6 bases between the two germline ends. The CDR3 sequence: CASSYSGGYGYTF. CDR3 DNA sequence: TGTGCCAGCAGTTACTCAGGGGGCTATGGCTACACCTTC.

The chain employs TRBV11-2 and TRBJ1-2, with D tentatively TRBD1 (5 bases). Germline CDR1 reads SGHAT; CDR2 reads FQNNGV. V lost 1 base and J 2 bases, leaving 8 bases between the germline ends. This CDR3 spans 14 amino acids. CDR3 in amino acids: CASSLGQFNYGYTF. The DNA for the CDR3 is TGTGCCAGCAGCTTAGGACAGTTCAACTATGGCTACACCTTC.

CDR3 region: CSVKRTVENTEAFF. CDR3 coding DNA: TGCAGCGTTAAGCGGACCGTCGAGAACACTGAAGCTTTCTTT. The chain combines TRBV29-1 with TRBJ1-1; D unresolved. There are 14 residues in the CDR3. Per the germline V gene, CDR1 is SQVTM and CDR2 is ANQGSEA. Between the trimmed V and J ends, which lost 5 bases and 1 base, there was a span of 14 bases.

The chain is built from TRBV10-3 and TRBJ1-1; D is perhaps TRBD1 (6 bases). V was clipped by 6 bases and J by 1 base, with 18 bases between them. CDR1 ENHRY and CDR2 SYGVKD come from the germline V gene. The CDR3 length is 16 residues. The CDR3 region is CAIRPNSGQQNTEAFF. CDR3 nucleotides: TGTGCCATCAGACCGAACTCGGGACAACAGAACACTGAAGCTTTCTTT.

The rearrangement uses TRBV18 and TRBJ1-1; 9 nucleotides align to TRBD1. The trim removed 1 base at V and 1 base at J, leaving 1 base unmatched. The CDR3 has 15 residues. Germline CDR1 is KGHSH and CDR2 is LQKENI. The CDR3 protein is CASSPRTGANTEAFF. The CDR3 region has the DNA TGTGCCAGCTCACCACGGACAGGGGCGAACACTGAAGCTTTCTTT.

V is TRBV18 and J is TRBJ1-5; D is unclear. Germline-derived CDR1 and CDR2 are KGHSH and LQKENI. The CDR3 totals 15 residues. Trimming stripped 2 bases from V and 4 bases from J, with 12 bases between. The CDR3 nucleotides are TGTGCCAGCTCACCAGGATCGGAGCAGAATCAGCCCCAGCATTTT. This sequence encodes CASSPGSEQNQPQHF.

V and J are TRBV5-1 and TRBJ1-1, with TRBD1 matching over 7 bases. The CDR3 runs 17 residues. CDR1 and CDR2 from the germline V gene are SGHRS and YFSETQ. The V gene end was trimmed by 3 bases and the J gene end by 1 base; junction bases not matched to a gene: 12. The CDR3 sequence is CASSWRSPGQKNTEAFF. CDR3 DNA: TGCGCCAGCAGCTGGAGATCGCCGGGACAGAAGAACACTGAAGCTTTCTTT.

The chain couples TRBV4-2 to TRBJ1-1; D perhaps matches TRBD1 (5 bases). The CDR3 has 18 residues. Trimming left V 0 bases short and J 1 base short, with 18 bases between. Germline lookup yields CDR1 LGHNA and CDR2 YNFKEQ. CDR3 residues: CASSQETHEGRGNTEAFF. The DNA of the CDR3 is TGTGCCAGCAGCCAAGAAACCCACGAGGGGCGAGGGAACACTGAAGCTTTCTTT.

The gene calls are TRBV5-1 and TRBJ2-5; 9 bases match TRBD1. Germline V gene data show CDR1 as SGHRS and CDR2 as YFSETQ. This CDR3 has 14 amino acids. With V trimmed by 1 base and J by 5 bases, 3 bases remained unmatched. Written as DNA, the CDR3 is TGCGCCAGCAGCTTGACAGGGGGCGGGGAGACCCAGTACTTC. Its protein product is CASSLTGGGETQYF.

V is TRBV7-9 and J is TRBJ2-7; perhaps TRBD1 as D (5 bases). Germline V gene lookup returns CDR1 SEHNR and CDR2 FQNEAQ (reference sequence). The V end lost 2 bases, the J end lost 9 bases, and 14 bases lay between the germline ends. CDR3 length equals 13 residues. In nucleotides, the CDR3 is TGTGCCAGCAGCTTACTCGACAGTGATAGGCAGTACTTC. This encodes CASSLLDSDRQYF.